These T cell receptor beta chains were read from a single sample in a study of blood T cell repertoires in COVID-19. TCRdb's table, derived via immunoSEQ multiplex PCR, lists solely in-frame clones and lacks some. The sample carries approximately 220,000 clones, about 80% recorded once. The sample comprised PBMCs or T cells enriched from blood (not recorded which). Every receptor here comes from a woman aged 40 to 50 with acute COVID-19. The CDR3 runs from the conserved cysteine through the conserved F or W. A D gene is named only where the DNA matches it firmly. Clone size is given for some rows only: seen once, a few or many times, or a class if the clone is expanded.

d_gene: NA
abundance: NA
v_gene: TRBV28
j_gene: TRBJ1-5
CDR3aa: CASSHQGLGNQPQHF
CDR3nt: TGTGCCAGCAGTCACCAGGGACTTGGCAATCAGCCCCAGCATTTT

d_gene: NA
abundance: NA
v_gene: TRBV3-1/TRBV3-2
j_gene: TRBJ2-7
CDR3aa: CASSQRATINYEQYF
CDR3nt: TGTGCCAGCAGCCAGCGGGCCACGATTAACTACGAGCAGTACTTC

d_gene: TRBD1
abundance: NA
v_gene: TRBV2
j_gene: TRBJ1-5
CDR3aa: CASSSDRGSNQPQHF
CDR3nt: TGTGCCAGCAGTTCAGACAGGGGTAGCAATCAGCCCCAGCATTTT

d_gene: NA
abundance: NA
v_gene: TRBV4-3
j_gene: TRBJ2-3
CDR3aa: CASSQDSWDSGTDTQYF
CDR3nt: TGCGCCAGCAGCCAAGACTCATGGGACTCTGGGACAGATACGCAGTATTTT

d_gene: TRBD2
abundance: few
v_gene: TRBV5-1
j_gene: TRBJ2-5
CDR3aa: CASSFSSSGRAVGETQYF
CDR3nt: TGCGCCAGCAGCTTCAGTAGTAGCGGGAGGGCCGTTGGCGAGACCCAGTACTTC

d_gene: NA
abundance: NA
v_gene: TRBV6-5
j_gene: TRBJ1-1
CDR3aa: CASSNLGARSTEAFF
CDR3nt: TGTGCCAGCAGTAACTTAGGGGCCCGATCCACTGAAGCTTTCTTT

d_gene: NA
abundance: NA
v_gene: TRBV7-2
j_gene: TRBJ2-2
CDR3aa: CASSFVTGVGGELFF
CDR3nt: TGTGCCAGCAGCTTCGTGACGGGGGTGGGCGGGGAGCTGTTTTTT

d_gene: TRBD2
abundance: NA
v_gene: TRBV11-3
j_gene: TRBJ2-1
CDR3aa: CASSLDSKGLAGNNEQFF
CDR3nt: TGTGCCAGCAGCTTAGATTCGAAGGGGCTAGCGGGGAACAATGAGCAGTTCTTC

d_gene: NA
abundance: NA
v_gene: TRBV28
j_gene: TRBJ2-5
CDR3aa: CASSLWDSQETQYF
CDR3nt: TGTGCCAGCAGTTTATGGGACAGCCAAGAGACCCAGTACTTC

d_gene: TRBD2
abundance: NA
v_gene: TRBV7-9
j_gene: TRBJ2-1
CDR3aa: CASSLTSGSKYEQFF
CDR3nt: TGTGCCAGCAGCTTGACTAGCGGGAGTAAGTATGAGCAGTTCTTC

d_gene: TRBD1
abundance: NA
v_gene: TRBV14
j_gene: TRBJ1-6
CDR3aa: CASSHDRGGSPLHF
CDR3nt: TGTGCCAGCAGCCACGACAGGGGAGGTTCACCCCTCCACTTT

d_gene: NA
abundance: NA
v_gene: TRBV30
j_gene: TRBJ1-5
CDR3aa: CAWSEGGSQPQHF
CDR3nt: TGTGCCTGGAGTGAGGGGGGGAGTCAGCCCCAGCATTTT

d_gene: TRBD2
abundance: once
v_gene: TRBV7-2
j_gene: TRBJ2-7
CDR3aa: CASSLSGGPYEQYF
CDR3nt: TGTGCCAGCAGCTTAAGCGGGGGCCCCTACGAGCAGTACTTC

d_gene: TRBD2
abundance: NA
v_gene: TRBV3-1/TRBV3-2
j_gene: TRBJ2-4
CDR3aa: CASSQGPGGDIQYF
CDR3nt: TGTGCCAGCAGCCAAGGGCCCGGGGGGGACATTCAGTACTTC

d_gene: NA
abundance: NA
v_gene: TRBV25-1
j_gene: TRBJ1-3
CDR3aa: CASSTRGAGNTIYF
CDR3nt: TGTGCCAGCAGTACGCGGGGGGCTGGAAACACCATATATTTT

d_gene: TRBD1
abundance: NA
v_gene: TRBV6-5
j_gene: TRBJ1-5
CDR3aa: CASTRTGGVQPQHF
CDR3nt: TGTGCCAGCACCCGGACAGGGGGGGTCCAGCCCCAGCATTTT

d_gene: NA
abundance: NA
v_gene: TRBV4-1
j_gene: TRBJ1-1
CDR3aa: CASSLGANTEAFF
CDR3nt: TGCGCCAGCAGCCTTGGGGCGAACACTGAAGCTTTCTTT

d_gene: NA
abundance: NA
v_gene: TRBV11-3
j_gene: TRBJ2-7
CDR3aa: CASSYRSSYEQYF
CDR3nt: TGTGCCAGCAGCTACCGGAGTTCCTACGAGCAGTACTTC

d_gene: TRBD1
abundance: NA
v_gene: TRBV6-6
j_gene: TRBJ1-5
CDR3aa: CASSYADRGVDPQHF
CDR3nt: TGTGCCAGCAGTTACGCCGACAGGGGAGTAGATCCCCAGCATTTT

d_gene: TRBD1
abundance: NA
v_gene: TRBV2
j_gene: TRBJ2-7
CDR3aa: CASSEQTGPYEQYF
CDR3nt: TGTGCCAGCAGTGAACAGACAGGGCCCTACGAGCAGTACTTC

d_gene: TRBD1
abundance: NA
v_gene: TRBV15
j_gene: TRBJ2-2
CDR3aa: CATSSRTGFGTGELFF
CDR3nt: TGTGCCACCAGCAGTCGGACAGGGTTCGGCACCGGGGAGCTGTTTTTT

d_gene: NA
abundance: NA
v_gene: TRBV21-1
j_gene: TRBJ2-3
CDR3aa: CASSKKLTSAHTDTQYF
CDR3nt: TGTGCCAGCAGCAAAAAATTGACTAGCGCCCACACAGATACGCAGTATTTT

d_gene: TRBD2
abundance: once
v_gene: TRBV19
j_gene: TRBJ2-1
CDR3aa: CASSPERGSGNEQFF
CDR3nt: TGTGCCAGTAGTCCGGAGCGGGGGAGCGGGAATGAGCAGTTCTTC

d_gene: TRBD2
abundance: once
v_gene: TRBV2
j_gene: TRBJ2-1
CDR3aa: CASSEMGGSSYNEQFF
CDR3nt: TGTGCCAGCAGTGAAATGGGGGGGAGTTCCTACAATGAGCAGTTCTTC

d_gene: TRBD2
abundance: NA
v_gene: TRBV7-9
j_gene: TRBJ2-7
CDR3aa: CASSFTSGRASYEQYF
CDR3nt: TGTGCCAGCAGCTTTACTTCCGGGAGGGCCTCATACGAGCAGTACTTC

d_gene: TRBD2
abundance: NA
v_gene: TRBV3-1/TRBV3-2
j_gene: TRBJ2-1
CDR3aa: CASSQLAGGPSYNEQFF
CDR3nt: TGTGCCAGCAGCCAGTTAGCGGGAGGCCCCTCCTACAATGAGCAGTTCTTC

d_gene: TRBD2
abundance: NA
v_gene: TRBV5-5
j_gene: TRBJ2-1
CDR3aa: CASSWGPPSGEQFF
CDR3nt: TGTGCCAGCAGCTGGGGTCCCCCTAGCGGTGAGCAGTTCTTC

d_gene: NA
abundance: NA
v_gene: TRBV28
j_gene: TRBJ1-6
CDR3aa: CASSSPLPLHF
CDR3nt: TGTGCCAGCAGTTCCCCGTTACCCCTCCACTTT

d_gene: TRBD2
abundance: NA
v_gene: TRBV19
j_gene: TRBJ2-3
CDR3aa: CASSNSGRGIADTQYF
CDR3nt: TGTGCCAGTAGTAATAGCGGGAGAGGTATCGCAGATACGCAGTATTTT

d_gene: TRBD1
abundance: NA
v_gene: TRBV6-5
j_gene: TRBJ1-2
CDR3aa: CASRTGSLGYGYTF
CDR3nt: TGTGCCAGCAGGACAGGGAGTCTCGGCTATGGCTACACCTTC

d_gene: NA
abundance: once
v_gene: TRBV19
j_gene: TRBJ1-2
CDR3aa: CASSPRGTAAGYTF
CDR3nt: TGTGCCAGTAGTCCACGGGGGACCGCGGCCGGCTACACCTTC

d_gene: NA
abundance: NA
v_gene: TRBV9
j_gene: TRBJ2-1
CDR3aa: CASSPLSNEQFF
CDR3nt: TGTGCCAGCAGCCCACTAAGTAATGAGCAGTTCTTC

d_gene: TRBD1
abundance: NA
v_gene: TRBV7-9
j_gene: TRBJ1-6
CDR3aa: CASSLSGGTGVNSPLHF
CDR3nt: TGTGCCAGCAGCTTATCCGGTGGGACAGGGGTGAATTCACCCCTCCACTTT

d_gene: TRBD1
abundance: NA
v_gene: TRBV30
j_gene: TRBJ1-2
CDR3aa: CAWSGGGARKF
CDR3nt: TGTGCCTGGAGTGGAGGGGGCGCCAGGAAGTTC

d_gene: TRBD1
abundance: NA
v_gene: TRBV6-2/TRBV6-3
j_gene: TRBJ1-2
CDR3aa: CASSWDRGLDGYTF
CDR3nt: TGTGCCAGCAGTTGGGACAGGGGGCTGGATGGCTACACCTTC

d_gene: TRBD2
abundance: NA
v_gene: TRBV14
j_gene: TRBJ2-7
CDR3aa: CASSQDRAGDEQYF
CDR3nt: TGTGCCAGCAGCCAAGATCGAGCGGGGGACGAGCAGTACTTC

d_gene: NA
abundance: NA
v_gene: TRBV7-2
j_gene: TRBJ2-5
CDR3aa: CASSLGRGETQYF
CDR3nt: TGTGCCAGCAGCTTAGGCAGAGGCGAGACCCAGTACTTC

d_gene: TRBD1
abundance: NA
v_gene: TRBV6-1
j_gene: TRBJ2-7
CDR3aa: CASSVLRGTGTGKNEQYF
CDR3nt: TGTGCCAGCAGTGTACTGCGGGGGACCGGGACAGGGAAGAACGAGCAGTACTTC

d_gene: TRBD1
abundance: once
v_gene: TRBV7-2
j_gene: TRBJ2-3
CDR3aa: CASSLGTGEVDTQYF
CDR3nt: TGTGCCAGCAGCCTGGGGACAGGGGAGGTAGATACGCAGTATTTT

d_gene: NA
abundance: few
v_gene: TRBV7-8
j_gene: TRBJ2-7
CDR3aa: CASSLAHRDYEQYF
CDR3nt: TGTGCCAGCAGCTTAGCCCACCGGGACTACGAGCAGTACTTC

d_gene: NA
abundance: NA
v_gene: TRBV6-1
j_gene: TRBJ1-4
CDR3aa: CASSEFSQATNEKLFF
CDR3nt: TGTGCCAGCAGTGAATTTTCACAGGCAACTAATGAAAAACTGTTTTTT

d_gene: TRBD1
abundance: NA
v_gene: TRBV6-5
j_gene: TRBJ2-5
CDR3aa: CASSSRQGRETQYF
CDR3nt: TGTGCCAGCAGTTCCCGACAGGGACGAGAGACCCAGTACTTC

d_gene: TRBD2
abundance: NA
v_gene: TRBV11-3
j_gene: TRBJ2-3
CDR3aa: CASSPGTSGSTDTQYF
CDR3nt: TGTGCCAGCAGCCCGGGGACTAGCGGGAGCACAGATACGCAGTATTTT

d_gene: TRBD2
abundance: NA
v_gene: TRBV27
j_gene: TRBJ2-1
CDR3aa: CASSEIGLAGYNEQFF
CDR3nt: TGTGCCAGCAGTGAAATCGGACTAGCGGGGTACAATGAGCAGTTCTTC

d_gene: TRBD2
abundance: few
v_gene: TRBV7-2
j_gene: TRBJ2-7
CDR3aa: CASSLGKGLAGDEQYF
CDR3nt: TGTGCCAGCAGCTTAGGCAAGGGACTAGCGGGAGACGAGCAGTACTTC

d_gene: TRBD1
abundance: NA
v_gene: TRBV23-1
j_gene: TRBJ1-5
CDR3aa: CASKTQGWDQPQHF
CDR3nt: TGCGCCAGCAAAACACAGGGGTGGGATCAGCCCCAGCATTTT

d_gene: NA
abundance: few
v_gene: TRBV11-2
j_gene: TRBJ1-2
CDR3aa: CASSSTGRYGYTF
CDR3nt: TGTGCCAGCAGCTCAACGGGTCGCTATGGCTACACCTTC

d_gene: TRBD1
abundance: NA
v_gene: TRBV27
j_gene: TRBJ1-2
CDR3aa: CASGPLGTERDYGYTF
CDR3nt: TGTGCCAGCGGGCCTCTCGGGACAGAAAGGGACTATGGCTACACCTTC

d_gene: TRBD2
abundance: NA
v_gene: TRBV4-1
j_gene: TRBJ2-3
CDR3aa: CASGTSGRDGTDTQYF
CDR3nt: TGCGCCAGCGGGACTAGCGGGAGGGATGGCACAGATACGCAGTATTTT

d_gene: TRBD1
abundance: once
v_gene: TRBV15
j_gene: TRBJ1-1
CDR3aa: CATSNPGQGIMNTEAFF
CDR3nt: TGTGCCACCAGCAACCCGGGACAGGGGATCATGAACACTGAAGCTTTCTTT

d_gene: TRBD2
abundance: once
v_gene: TRBV3-1/TRBV3-2
j_gene: TRBJ2-1
CDR3aa: CASSQGATSGTSYNEQFF
CDR3nt: TGTGCCAGCAGCCAAGGCGCGACTAGCGGTACCTCCTACAATGAGCAGTTCTTC

d_gene: TRBD1
abundance: NA
v_gene: TRBV15
j_gene: TRBJ1-4
CDR3aa: CATSRDVYRGTEKLFF
CDR3nt: TGTGCCACCAGCAGAGATGTTTACAGGGGTACGGAAAAACTGTTTTTT

d_gene: NA
abundance: NA
v_gene: TRBV11-3
j_gene: TRBJ2-2
CDR3aa: CASQGGSGSTGELFF
CDR3nt: TGTGCCAGCCAGGGCGGATCCGGGTCCACCGGGGAGCTGTTTTTT

d_gene: NA
abundance: once
v_gene: TRBV28
j_gene: TRBJ2-2
CDR3aa: CACERDTGTGELFF
CDR3nt: TGTGCTTGTGAAAGGGACACGGGCACCGGGGAGCTGTTTTTT

d_gene: NA
abundance: NA
v_gene: TRBV6-5
j_gene: TRBJ2-2
CDR3aa: CASKELLSAGELFF
CDR3nt: TGTGCCAGCAAAGAGCTTTTAAGCGCCGGGGAGCTGTTTTTT